What follows are 29 T cell receptor beta chains derived from one specimen sequenced in a study of regulatory T cells in long-lasting Graves disease. Noted time point: persistent/refractory GD, antithyroid drugs over 5 years with positive TRAb. Isolated PBMC RNA provided the starting material for the TCR library. Combining iRepertoire HTBI primers with Arm-PCR of CDR3 regions, the authors built TCR beta libraries. TCRdb itself ran the multiplex PCR reads through MiXCR, one entry per CDR3 protein. This sample has about 290,000 distinct CDR3 sequences, with around 21% found just once. The sequenced sample was peripheral blood mononuclear cells (PBMCs), obtained when the disease was refractory, from a patient treated with antithyroid drugs. The source is a female donor with Graves disease.

This clonotype has more than one count but fewer than ten. The chain's CDR3 is CASSVSTGTKYEQYF. The CDR3 bases are TGTGCCAGCAGCGTTAGTACCGGGACAAAATACGAGCAGTACTTC. The V call is TRBV11-2, the J call TRBJ2-7; D possibly corresponds to TRBD1 (6 bases). Trimming pared 5 bases from V and 4 bases from J, leaving 18 bases between. CDR1 is SGHAT, CDR2 FQNNGV, per germline. The length of the CDR3 is 15 residues.

This clonotype was seen at least ten times. This chain uses TRBV7-3 with TRBJ2-7, with 7 bases fitting TRBD1. Looked up from germline, CDR1 is SGHTA and CDR2 is FQGTGA. Unmatched junction bases numbered 3, after V lost 1 base and J lost 0 bases. This CDR3 comprises 15 residues. DNA for the CDR3: TGTGCCAGCAGCTTAAACGCAGGGGGCTCCTACGAGCAGTACTTC. This gives the protein CASSLNAGGSYEQYF.

At least ten counts were recorded for this clonotype. The rearrangement links TRBV16 to TRBJ2-7; a possible D gene is TRBD2 (5 bases). The CDR3 length is 13 residues. In germline, CDR1 is KGHSY, CDR2 FQNENV. The germline V and J ends were trimmed by 3 bases and 7 bases, with 13 bases remaining between them. The CDR3 region is CASSQAPPGEQYF. The CDR3, as DNA: TGTGCCAGCAGCCAGGCACCACCGGGGGAGCAGTACTTC.

The V call is TRBV4-3, the J call TRBJ1-2; 8 nucleotides agree with TRBD1. Germline V gene lookup returns CDR1 LGHNA and CDR2 YSLEER. The CDR3 contains 15 residues. Germline trimming cut 3 bases from V and 0 bases from J; bases unmatched to any gene: 3. CDR3 nucleotides: TGCGCCAGCAGCCAGGACAGGGCACCTAACTATGGCTACACCTTC. Its translation is CASSQDRAPNYGYTF.

This sequence joins TRBV12-3 or TRBV12-4 and TRBJ2-5; D is ambiguous. CDR3 length: 13 amino acids. V was trimmed by 2 bases and J by 5 bases, leaving 9 bases between them. This CDR3 reads CASSLRKRETQYF. The CDR3 bases are TGTGCCAGCAGTTTACGGAAGAGGGAGACCCAGTACTTC.

This chain joins TRBV20-1 and TRBJ2-7, with 14 bases identical to TRBD2. The germline CDR1 and CDR2 sequences are DFQATT and SNEGSKA (reference sequence). The CDR3 runs to 15 residues. With 3 bases clipped from V and 4 bases from J, the junction kept 5 bases outside the gene matches. The CDR3 nucleotides read TGCAGTGCTAGGGGACTAGCGGGAGTAGCGTACGAGCAGTACTTC. Its protein is CSARGLAGVAYEQYF.

This clonotype showed up many times. The J gene is TRBJ2-7, the V gene TRBV28; possibly TRBD1 for D (5 bases). The length of the CDR3 is 13 residues. Trimming removed 3 bases at V and 3 bases at J, with 9 bases between. The V gene's germline CDR1 is MDHEN and CDR2 SYDVKM. The CDR3 loop reads CASSLPGYYEQYF. CDR3 DNA sequence: TGTGCCAGCAGTTTGCCAGGGTACTACGAGCAGTACTTC. The entire variable domain, with the rest obtained from reference TRBV28 and TRBJ2-7, is as follows: DVKVTQSSRYLVKRTGEKVFLECVQDMDHENMFWYRQDPGLGLRLIYFSYDVKMKEKGDIPEGYSVSREKKERFSLILESASTNQTSMYLCASSLPGYYEQYFGPGTRLTVT.

This clonotype was recorded a few times. The chain combines TRBV6-1 with TRBJ2-5; perhaps D is TRBD1 or TRBD2 (5 bases each). CDR3 length: 14 amino acids. Germline CDR1 and CDR2: MNHNS and SASEGT. Trimming left V 5 bases short and J 2 bases short, with 12 bases between. The CDR3 nucleotides read TGTGCCAGCAGTCGCAATGGGGGACAAGAGACCCAGTACTTC. It yields the protein CASSRNGGQETQYF.

About this clonotype itself: One end of the junction varies from germline; a read error may be responsible. The chain employs TRBV7-2 and TRBJ2-7; 11 positions match TRBD2. Germline V CDR1 and CDR2: SGHTA, FQGNSA. CDR3 length: 15 residues. The CDR3 protein is CAGSSLAGDTYEQYF. As DNA, the CDR3 is TGTGCCGGCAGCTCACTAGCGGGAGACACCTACGAGCAGTACTTC.

This clonotype came up many times. This chain uses TRBV30 with TRBJ1-2; tentatively, D is TRBD1 (5 bases). Germline V CDR1 and CDR2: GTSNPN, SVGIG (reference sequence). V lost 1 base to trimming and J lost 2 bases, with 11 bases between them. The CDR3 consists of 14 residues. The CDR3 nucleotides are TGTGCCTGGAGTGAAATTGGGGGGAACTATGGCTACACCTTC. This translates into CAWSEIGGNYGYTF.

This rearrangement joins TRBV6-2 or TRBV6-3 to TRBJ2-5, with 7 bases fitting TRBD1. J lost 0 bases, V lost 2 bases, and 3 bases had no gene match. Germline CDR1 and CDR2: MNHEY and SVGEGT. The CDR3 totals 15 residues. The CDR3 bases are TGTGCCAGCAGTTACCCTGGGACAGACCAAGAGACCCAGTACTTC. Translation gives CASSYPGTDQETQYF.

This clonotype occurred a few times. The chain joins TRBV7-3 to TRBJ2-7; D uncertain. CDR1 and CDR2 (germline): SGHTA, FQGTGA. V was shortened by 3 bases and J by 3 bases, with 6 bases between the two germline ends. The CDR3 loop spans 12 amino acids. The CDR3 is CASSFKDYEQYF. As DNA, the CDR3 is TGTGCCAGCAGCTTTAAAGACTACGAGCAGTACTTC. Supplemented by reference TRBV7-3 and TRBJ2-7, the full variable domain reads GAGVSQTPSNKVTEKGKYVELRCDPISGHTALYWYRQSLGQGPEFLIYFQGTGAADDSGLPNDRFFAVRPEGSVSTLKIQRTERGDSAVYLCASSFKDYEQYFGPGTRLTVT.

The chain couples TRBV18 to TRBJ2-7; TRBD1 aligns across 9 bases. The V gene end was trimmed by 3 bases and the J gene end by 5 bases; junction bases not matched to a gene: 11. Germline assignment: CDR1 KGHSH and CDR2 LQKENI. The CDR3 extends over 16 amino acids. This chain's CDR3 is CASSPAVTQGAHEQYF. CDR3 bases: TGTGCCAGCTCACCGGCCGTGACACAGGGGGCCCACGAGCAGTACTTC.

The chain has TRBV27 and TRBJ2-7, with unresolved D. CDR1 MNHEY and CDR2 SMNVEV come from the germline V gene (reference sequence). The CDR3 has 14 amino acids. The ends were cut back, 5 bases at V and 4 bases at J, with 15 bases in the middle. The CDR3: CASSPSNSGYEQYF. The CDR3 coding sequence is TGTGCCAGCAGTCCCTCGAACTCAGGTTACGAGCAGTACTTC.

This clonotype came up many times. This CDR3 reads CASSIGLVATNEKLFF. CDR3 in DNA: TGCGCCAGCAGCATTGGCTTAGTTGCAACTAATGAAAAACTGTTTTTT. The chain has TRBV5-1 and TRBJ1-4; no clear D gene. The CDR3 runs 16 residues. In germline, CDR1 is SGHRS, CDR2 YFSETQ. Trimming removed 4 bases from V and 0 bases from J, with 13 bases in between.

This clonotype was detected many times. This chain connects TRBV6-1 to TRBJ2-7, with D perhaps TRBD1 (6 bases). V lost 4 bases and J 2 bases, leaving 9 bases between the germline ends. Per germline, CDR1 MNHNS and CDR2 SASEGT. The CDR3 sequence is 13 residues long. CDR3 sequence: CASSGGHAYEQYF. Written as DNA, the CDR3 is TGTGCCAGCAGTGGGGGACATGCCTACGAGCAGTACTTC.

This clonotype was picked up many times. The chain links TRBV6-1 to TRBJ2-5; the match to TRBD2 covers 12 bases. The trim removed 7 bases at V and 0 bases at J, leaving 24 bases unmatched. This CDR3 has 22 residues. The germline V gene has CDR1 MNHNS and CDR2 SASEGT. In nucleotides, the CDR3 is TGTGCCAGCACTCGCCGGGACAGGGCCAGACTAGCGGGAGAGGGGAACCAAGAGACCCAGTACTTC. Encoded protein: CASTRRDRARLAGEGNQETQYF.

This clonotype came up a few times. The chain is built from TRBV7-2 and TRBJ1-6; D gene unclear. The germline gives CDR1 SGHTA, CDR2 FQGNSA. With 2 bases removed from V and 7 bases from J, the gap between germline ends came to 12 bases. The CDR3 runs 15 residues. The CDR3, as DNA: TGTGCCAGCAGCTTACTTCTGGGAACCAATTCACCCCTCCACTTT. It translates to CASSLLLGTNSPLHF.

This clonotype was recorded at least ten times. The chain is built from TRBV6-1 and TRBJ2-7; TRBD2 is a possible D gene (8 bases). Trimming stripped 6 bases from V and 1 base from J, with 16 bases between. CDR1 MNHNS and CDR2 SASEGT come from the germline V gene. CDR3 size: 15 residues. This CDR3 reads CASRTGSGGSYEQYF. CDR3 DNA sequence: TGTGCCAGCAGGACAGGGAGCGGGGGATCCTACGAGCAGTACTTC.

This clonotype has a count of ten or more. V usage is TRBV28 and J usage is TRBJ2-5; D uncertain. Germline CDR1 is MDHEN and CDR2 is SYDVKM. The CDR3 runs to 14 residues. Trimming removed 0 bases from V and 5 bases from J, with 10 bases in between. The CDR3 reads CASSLWGIGETQYF. The CDR3 DNA sequence: TGTGCCAGCAGTTTATGGGGGATCGGGGAGACCCAGTACTTC.

The genes are TRBV27 and TRBJ2-7; TRBD2 agrees at 10 bases. The germline CDR1 and CDR2 sequences are MNHEY and SMNVEV (reference sequence). The CDR3 has 15 amino acids. V lost 1 base to trimming and J lost 2 bases; unmatched junction nucleotides: 2. CDR3 sequence reads: CASSLLAGGTYEQYF. The CDR3 region has the DNA TGTGCCAGCAGTTTATTAGCGGGGGGTACCTACGAGCAGTACTTC.

This clonotype occurred a few times. The chain links TRBV27 to TRBJ2-1; D possibly corresponds to TRBD2 (6 bases). Germline values: CDR1 MNHEY, CDR2 SMNVEV (reference sequence). V gave up 2 bases and J gave up 11 bases, with 10 bases separating them. There are 12 residues in the CDR3. The CDR3 sequence is CASSLIGGKQFF. DNA of the CDR3: TGTGCCAGCAGTTTAATTGGCGGGAAGCAGTTCTTC.

There are many counts of this clonotype. This CDR3 reads CASSLSSEQYF. The CDR3 DNA reads TGTGCCAGCAGCCTCAGCAGCGAGCAGTACTTC. The rearrangement links TRBV2 to TRBJ2-7; no firm D call. Between the trimmed V and J ends, which lost 6 bases and 6 bases, there was a span of 9 bases. CDR3 length equals 11 residues. Looked up from germline, CDR1 is SNHLY and CDR2 is FYNNEI. The full variable domain, with the rest looked up from reference TRBV2 and TRBJ2-7, is EPEVTQTPSHQVTQMGQEVILRCVPISNHLYFYWYRQILGQKVEFLVSFYNNEISEKSEIFDDQFSVERPDGSNFTLKIRSTKLEDSAMYFCASSLSSEQYFGPGTRLTVT.

The chain employs TRBV19 and TRBJ2-2; possibly TRBD1 for D (7 bases). This CDR3 is 14 amino acids long. The germline V gene encodes CDR1 LNHDA and CDR2 SQIVND (reference sequence). Trimming stripped 7 bases from V and 7 bases from J, with 16 bases between. The DNA of the CDR3 is TGTGCCAGTATTCGTGGGACAGCGGGCGGGGAGCTGTTTTTT. Translating it yields CASIRGTAGGELFF.

This clonotype was counted at least ten times. The chain combines TRBV11-2 with TRBJ2-7, with 9 nucleotides matching TRBD1. The CDR3 has 14 amino acids. V shed 6 bases, J shed 5 bases, and the junction held 8 bases outside the gene matches. CDR1 and CDR2 (germline): SGHAT, FQNNGV. CDR3 DNA sequence: TGTGCCAGCAGGTCGGGGACAGGGTTGGACGAGCAGTACTTC. Residues: CASRSGTGLDEQYF.

This clonotype has a handful of counts. The chain couples TRBV19 to TRBJ1-6, with unresolved D. The CDR3 sequence is 16 residues long. Germline V gene sequence: CDR1 LNHDA, CDR2 SQIVND (reference sequence). V was trimmed by 6 bases and J by 0 bases, leaving 12 bases between them. Here the CDR3 DNA reads TGTGCCAGTAGCCCAAGACCGAGCTCCTATAATTCACCCCTCCACTTT. Amino acid sequence: CASSPRPSSYNSPLHF.

This clonotype was seen a handful of times. V and J are TRBV6-2 or TRBV6-3 and TRBJ2-2; D unclear. CDR3 length equals 13 residues. CDR1 MNHEY and CDR2 SVGEGT come from the germline V gene. V dropped 2 bases and J dropped 7 bases, with 8 bases sitting between them. This chain's CDR3 is CASSYGIVGELFF. The CDR3 region has the DNA TGTGCCAGCAGTTACGGGATTGTCGGGGAGCTGTTTTTT.

This clonotype was observed a handful of times. This chain uses TRBV24-1 with TRBJ2-3; 11 bases align to TRBD1. The V gene's germline CDR1 is KGHDR and CDR2 SFDVKD. With 3 bases clipped from V and 5 bases from J, the junction kept 6 bases outside the gene matches. This CDR3 region has 16 residues. The CDR3 nucleotides read TGTGCCACCAGTGATCGGACAGGGGGCTTTGGAGATACGCAGTATTTT. Amino acids: CATSDRTGGFGDTQYF.

This clonotype was observed a handful of times. V usage is TRBV6-1 and J usage is TRBJ2-7; tentatively, D is TRBD2 (5 bases). The V end was cut by 7 bases, the J end by 0 bases, with 13 bases between. There are 14 residues in the CDR3. CDR1 MNHNS and CDR2 SASEGT come from the germline V gene. In DNA form, the CDR3 reads TGTGCCAGCATGAGGACTTTCGACTCCTACGAGCAGTACTTC. Translating gives CASMRTFDSYEQYF.